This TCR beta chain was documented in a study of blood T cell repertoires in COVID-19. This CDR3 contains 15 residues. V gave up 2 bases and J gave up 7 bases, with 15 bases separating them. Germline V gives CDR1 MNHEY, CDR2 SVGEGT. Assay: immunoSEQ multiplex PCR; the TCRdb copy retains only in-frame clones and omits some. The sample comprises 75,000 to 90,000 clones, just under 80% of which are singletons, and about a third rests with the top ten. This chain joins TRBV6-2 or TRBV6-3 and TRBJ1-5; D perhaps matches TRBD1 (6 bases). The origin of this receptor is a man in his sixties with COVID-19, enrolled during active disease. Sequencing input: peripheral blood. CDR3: CASSYPEGDGQPQHF. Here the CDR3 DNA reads TGTGCCAGCAGTTACCCCGAGGGGGATGGACAGCCCCAGCATTTT.